A selection of T cell receptor beta chains follows, all from one sample in a study of blood T cell repertoires in COVID-19. Some clones are missing from TCRdb's copy, which holds only in-frame ones; the method was immunoSEQ multiplex PCR. This table holds fewer than 60,000 clones, under 90% found once. Input material: peripheral blood. Receptor source: an elderly woman with acute or convalescent COVID-19. Both conserved end residues are part of each CDR3. The order of the fields is V gene, J gene, CDR3 protein.

TRBV5-1	TRBJ1-1	CASSADRYTEAFF
TRBV6-6	TRBJ1-2	CASSGGSLYGYTF
TRBV29-1	TRBJ2-1	CSVEPGTGDSYNEQFF
TRBV4-2	TRBJ2-2	CASSQRPGYRGNTGELFF
TRBV18	TRBJ2-3	CASSLNRADTQYF
TRBV18	TRBJ1-3	CASSLLGDSNSGNTIYF
TRBV3-1/TRBV3-2	TRBJ1-1	CASSQTGGDTEAFF
TRBV10-3	TRBJ2-3	CAIRGGGSLTDTQYF
TRBV11-2	TRBJ1-1	CASSYVGETEAFF
TRBV19	TRBJ2-6	CASSIEAPGANVLTF
TRBV3-1/TRBV3-2	TRBJ2-5	CASSQGAGARQETQYF
TRBV3-1/TRBV3-2	TRBJ1-5	CASSQEVRGPQHF
TRBV12-3/TRBV12-4	TRBJ2-3	CASHPGGDTQYF
TRBV6-5	TRBJ2-3	CASSYPGGGADTQYF
TRBV5-1	TRBJ2-2	CASSLDRGNTGELFF
TRBV7-2	TRBJ1-5	CASSPGEGVGQPQHF
TRBV5-4	TRBJ1-4	CASSLGTGDEKLFF
TRBV6-1	TRBJ1-4	CASSEGAATNEKLFF
TRBV27	TRBJ2-4	CASSFSGLGKNIQYF
TRBV7-2	TRBJ2-4	CASSLGPGESGIQYF
TRBV3-1/TRBV3-2	TRBJ1-2	CASSPRDLLHGYTF
TRBV14	TRBJ2-1	CASSPDGGPLYNEQFF
TRBV7-2	TRBJ2-7	CASSLNVGTGRYEQYF
TRBV30	TRBJ1-1	CAWSDGGMNTEAFF
TRBV2	TRBJ1-3	CASSEGQAGGDTIYF
TRBV7-6	TRBJ1-4	CASSPAGSNEKLFF
TRBV9	TRBJ2-7	CASSQDENAEQYF
TRBV19	TRBJ1-1	CASSILGAEAFF
TRBV19	TRBJ1-2	CARHRDRGSGNYGYTF
TRBV12-5	TRBJ2-7	CASGLLGQGVKQYF
TRBV6-5	TRBJ1-2	CASKGGGVGYTF
TRBV7-8	TRBJ2-7	CASSLAWDKPTYEQYF
TRBV6-5	TRBJ1-1	CASSYGQPSNTEAFF
TRBV14	TRBJ2-1	CASSSGGRHNNEQFF
TRBV19	TRBJ1-5	CASSIESQPQHF
TRBV7-2	TRBJ1-1	CASSLFQGARWTEAFF
TRBV9	TRBJ2-2	CASSPRQRADTGELFF
TRBV10-3	TRBJ1-3	CAISESEEGLDTIYF
TRBV7-8	TRBJ1-3	CASSSAAGTGNTIYF
TRBV5-4	TRBJ1-2	CASREQGSNYGYTF
TRBV11-2	TRBJ1-3	CASSLQGFSGNTIYF
TRBV19	TRBJ2-3	CASSAGLAGGASTDTQYF
TRBV5-6	TRBJ2-1	CASSSGLAGYNEQFF
TRBV28	TRBJ2-7	CASSIPGTSGESYEQYF
TRBV5-1	TRBJ1-1	CASSSGTTNTEAFF
TRBV25-1	TRBJ1-2	CASSPTTGTTYGYTF
TRBV3-1/TRBV3-2	TRBJ2-1	CASSQLSGDEQFF
TRBV30	TRBJ1-5	CAWRDSPGQPQHF